The 5 T cell receptor beta chains below come from one sample, sequenced in a study of T cells in Graves' hyperthyroidism and ophthalmopathy. TCR beta CDR3 regions were amplified from RNA. HTBI primers were used for first-round RT-PCR of the TCR CDR3. TCRdb passed the multiplex PCR reads through MiXCR, listing each CDR3 protein once. Of around 600,000 distinct CDR3 sequences listed, more than 14% are singletons. Sequencing used blood. The receptors come from a woman aged 50 to 60 with Graves' ophthalmopathy.

This clonotype has at least ten counts. This chain uses TRBV11-2 with TRBJ2-1; D is possibly TRBD1 (6 bases). Trimming left V 0 bases short and J 8 bases short, with 17 bases between. The CDR3 covers 16 residues. Germline V gene data show CDR1 as SGHAT and CDR2 as FQNNGV. The CDR3 bases are TGTGCCAGCAGCTTAGAGCCCGGGACACATCTCGATGAGCAGTTCTTC. Translation gives CASSLEPGTHLDEQFF.

J is TRBJ1-6 and V is TRBV9, with D unresolved. The V gene's germline CDR1 is SGDLS and CDR2 YYNGEE. Trimming pared 6 bases from V and 5 bases from J, leaving 15 bases between. This CDR3 contains 15 residues. CDR3 in amino acids: CASTKSPGNNSPLHF. DNA of the CDR3: TGTGCCAGCACGAAGAGTCCAGGAAATAATTCACCCCTCCACTTT.

The chain combines TRBV25-1 with TRBJ2-1; 7 nucleotides agree with TRBD1. Per the germline V gene, CDR1 is MGHDK and CDR2 is SYGVNS. The CDR3 totals 13 residues. The V and J ends lost 4 bases and 6 bases, in that order; junction bases with no gene match: 3. CDR3 region: CASSGGQSNEQFF. The CDR3 nucleotides read TGTGCCAGCAGTGGGGGACAGAGCAATGAGCAGTTCTTC. The full variable domain, with the rest looked up from reference TRBV25-1 and TRBJ2-1, is EADIYQTPRYLVIGTGKKITLECSQTMGHDKMYWYQQDPGMELHLIHYSYGVNSTEKGDLSSESTVSRIRTEHFPLTLESARPSHTSQYLCASSGGQSNEQFFGPGTRLTVL.

V usage is TRBV29-1 and J usage is TRBJ1-2, with D perhaps matching TRBD1 (6 bases). In germline, CDR1 is SQVTM, CDR2 ANQGSEA. V lost 6 bases and J lost 2, with 10 bases in between. The CDR3 runs to 12 residues. The CDR3 is CSVGDTNYGYTF. Written as DNA, the CDR3 is TGCAGCGTCGGGGACACCAACTATGGCTACACCTTC.

This clonotype was picked up a small number of times. The gene calls are TRBV27 and TRBJ1-4; D might be TRBD1 (5 bases). CDR1 and CDR2 from the germline V gene are MNHEY and SMNVEV (reference sequence). V lost 4 bases, J lost 3 bases, and 12 bases lay in between. CDR3 length equals 15 residues. The CDR3 DNA sequence: TGTGCCAGCAGTTATTTGGGCAGGGCTAATGAAAAACTGTTTTTT. It is translated as CASSYLGRANEKLFF.